This T cell receptor beta chain is from a study of blood T cells in healthy people across ages. The study's findings and limits: In these data, TCR beta diversity tracked strongly with naive T cell percentage. The long-lived group displayed more naive CD4+ cells, plus higher diversity, than the aged donors did.

Then a second PCR, running roughly 7 to 11 cycles, was carried out with a sample-barcoded 5' primer and a J-beta primer mix. TCRdb re-analysed the 5' RACE reads in MiXCR, keeping a single row per CDR3 protein. The sample lists fewer than 800,000 distinct CDR3 sequences; approximately 50% were seen once. Note on this clonotype: The target antigen is unknown.

The CDR3 runs to 12 residues. Germline V lookup: CDR1 SGHAT, CDR2 FQNNGV. V was shortened by 4 bases and J by 8 bases, with 11 bases between the two germline ends. This rearrangement joins TRBV11-2 to TRBJ1-2; D not resolved. The sequence came from an older woman in good health. The sample comprised blood. In DNA, the CDR3 is TGTGCCAGCAGCTCATGGCTGGGCGGCTACACCTTC. Its protein is CASSSWLGGYTF.